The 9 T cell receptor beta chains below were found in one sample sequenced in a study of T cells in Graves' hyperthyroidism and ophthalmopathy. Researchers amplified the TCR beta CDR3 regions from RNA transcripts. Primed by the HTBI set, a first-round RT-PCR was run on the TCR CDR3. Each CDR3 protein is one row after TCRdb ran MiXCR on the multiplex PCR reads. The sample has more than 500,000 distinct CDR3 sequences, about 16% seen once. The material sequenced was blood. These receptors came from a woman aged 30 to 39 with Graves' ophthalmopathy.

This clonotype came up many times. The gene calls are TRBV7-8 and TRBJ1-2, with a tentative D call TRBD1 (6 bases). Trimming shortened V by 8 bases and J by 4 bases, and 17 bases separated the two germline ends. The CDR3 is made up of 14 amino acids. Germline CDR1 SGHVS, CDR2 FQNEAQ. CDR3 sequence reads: CASGGAAHFYGYTF. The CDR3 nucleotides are TGTGCCAGCGGGGGGGCGGCCCATTTCTATGGCTACACCTTC.

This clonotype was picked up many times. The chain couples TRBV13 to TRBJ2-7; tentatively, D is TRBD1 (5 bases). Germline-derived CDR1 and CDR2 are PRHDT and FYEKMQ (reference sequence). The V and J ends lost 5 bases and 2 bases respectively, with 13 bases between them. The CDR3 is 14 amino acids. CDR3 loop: CASSPADRPYEQYF. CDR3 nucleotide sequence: TGTGCCAGCAGCCCCGCAGACAGACCCTACGAGCAGTACTTC.

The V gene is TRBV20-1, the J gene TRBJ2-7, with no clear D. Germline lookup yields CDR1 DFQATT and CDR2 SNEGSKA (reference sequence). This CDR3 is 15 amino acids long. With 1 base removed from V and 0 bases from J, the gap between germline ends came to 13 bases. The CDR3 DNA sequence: TGCAGTGCTAGAGTGGGTTACCGGAGCTCCTACGAGCAGTACTTC. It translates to CSARVGYRSSYEQYF.

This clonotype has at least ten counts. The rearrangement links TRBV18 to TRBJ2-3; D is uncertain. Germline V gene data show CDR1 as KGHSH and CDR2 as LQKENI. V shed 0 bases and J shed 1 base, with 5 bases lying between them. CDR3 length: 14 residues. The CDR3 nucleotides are TGTGCCAGCTCACCACCAAGCGGCACAGATACGCAGTATTTT. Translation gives CASSPPSGTDTQYF.

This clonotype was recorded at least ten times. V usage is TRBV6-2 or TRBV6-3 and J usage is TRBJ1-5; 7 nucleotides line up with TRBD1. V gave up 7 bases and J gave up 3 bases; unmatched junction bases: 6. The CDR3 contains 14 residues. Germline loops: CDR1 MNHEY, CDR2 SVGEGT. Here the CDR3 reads CASNSGGNNQPQHF. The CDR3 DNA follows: TGTGCCAGCAACTCAGGGGGAAACAATCAGCCCCAGCATTTT.

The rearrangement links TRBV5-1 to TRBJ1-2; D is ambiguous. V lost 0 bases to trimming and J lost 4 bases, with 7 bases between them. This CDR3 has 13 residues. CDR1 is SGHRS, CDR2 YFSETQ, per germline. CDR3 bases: TGCGCCAGCAGCTTGGATGGTGTCTATGGCTACACCTTC. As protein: CASSLDGVYGYTF.

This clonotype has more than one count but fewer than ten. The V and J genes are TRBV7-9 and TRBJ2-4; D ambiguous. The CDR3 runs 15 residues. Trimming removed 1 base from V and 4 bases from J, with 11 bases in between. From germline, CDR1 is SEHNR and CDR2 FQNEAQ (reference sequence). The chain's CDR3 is CASSLVSPSKNIQYF. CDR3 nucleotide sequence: TGTGCCAGCAGCTTAGTCAGCCCTTCTAAAAACATTCAGTACTTC.

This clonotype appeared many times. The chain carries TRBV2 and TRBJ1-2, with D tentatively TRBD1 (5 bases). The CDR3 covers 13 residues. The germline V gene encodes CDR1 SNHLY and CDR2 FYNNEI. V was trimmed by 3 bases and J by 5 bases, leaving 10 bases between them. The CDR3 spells CASSDRVGYGYTF. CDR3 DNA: TGTGCCAGCAGTGACAGGGTGGGGTATGGCTACACCTTC.

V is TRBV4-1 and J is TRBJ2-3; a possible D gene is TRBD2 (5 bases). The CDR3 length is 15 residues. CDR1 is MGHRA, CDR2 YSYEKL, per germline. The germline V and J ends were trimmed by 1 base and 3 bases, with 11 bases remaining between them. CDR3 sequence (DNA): TGCGCCAGCAGCCAAGTTGCGGACTCGACAGATACGCAGTATTTT. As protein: CASSQVADSTDTQYF.